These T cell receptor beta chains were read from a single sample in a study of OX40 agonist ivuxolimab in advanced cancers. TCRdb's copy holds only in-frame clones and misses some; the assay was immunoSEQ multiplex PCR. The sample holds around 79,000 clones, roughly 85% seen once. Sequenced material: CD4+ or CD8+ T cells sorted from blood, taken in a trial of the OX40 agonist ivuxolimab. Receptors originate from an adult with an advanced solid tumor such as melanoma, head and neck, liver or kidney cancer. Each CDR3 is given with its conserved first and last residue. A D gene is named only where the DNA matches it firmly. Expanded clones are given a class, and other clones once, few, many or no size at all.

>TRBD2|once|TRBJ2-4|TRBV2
CASSFPTESSGGARSKNIQYF
TGTGCCAGCAGTTTTCCAACAGAATCTAGCGGGGGGGCCAGGTCCAAAAACATTCAGTACTTC
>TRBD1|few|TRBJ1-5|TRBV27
CASSLSPFRGRRGQPQHF
TGTGCCAGCAGTTTATCCCCCTTCAGGGGGCGGCGGGGTCAGCCCCAGCATTTT
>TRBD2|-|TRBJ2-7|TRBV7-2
CASSRLSSGDYYEQYF
TGTGCCAGCAGCCGCCTTTCTAGCGGGGATTACTACGAGCAGTACTTC
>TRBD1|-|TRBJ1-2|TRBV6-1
CASSPGTGVGYTF
TGTGCCAGCAGTCCCGGGACAGGGGTAGGCTACACCTTC
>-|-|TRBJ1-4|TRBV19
CASSERRKVFF
TGTGCCAGTAGCGAACGAAGAAAGGTGTTTTTT
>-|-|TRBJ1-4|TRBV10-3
CAISEYGGGNEKLFF
TGTGCCATCAGTGAGTACGGAGGAGGGAATGAAAAACTGTTTTTT
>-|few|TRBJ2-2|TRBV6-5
CASSPPPKNTGELFF
TGTGCCAGCAGTCCCCCCCCCAAAAACACCGGGGAGCTGTTTTTT
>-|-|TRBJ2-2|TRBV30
CAWSLTGSATGELFF
TGTGCCTGGAGTCTTACGGGGTCAGCCACCGGGGAGCTGTTTTTT
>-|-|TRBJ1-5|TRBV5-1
CASSLDSGQPQHF
TGCGCCAGCAGCTTGGATTCAGGGCAGCCCCAGCATTTT
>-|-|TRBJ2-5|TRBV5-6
CASSFTAQETQYF
TGTGCCAGCAGCTTCACAGCACAAGAGACCCAGTACTTC
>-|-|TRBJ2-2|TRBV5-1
CASSPGLGGNTGELFF
TGCGCCAGCAGCCCCGGGCTGGGGGGGAACACCGGGGAGCTGTTTTTT
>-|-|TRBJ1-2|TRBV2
CASSVKQGGYGYTF
TGTGCCAGCAGTGTAAAACAGGGAGGGTATGGCTACACCTTC
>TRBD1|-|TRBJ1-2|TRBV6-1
CASGTAYGYTF
TGTGCCAGCGGGACAGCCTATGGCTACACCTTC
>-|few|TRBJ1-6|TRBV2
CASSAASDSPLHF
TGTGCCAGCAGTGCCGCGTCGGATTCACCCCTCCACTTT
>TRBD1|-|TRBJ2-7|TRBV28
CASSFPGTGGNEQYF
TGTGCCAGCAGTTTTCCCGGGACAGGGGGAAACGAGCAGTACTTC
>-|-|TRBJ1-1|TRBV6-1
CASRVRSVTEAFF
TGTGCCAGCAGGGTTAGAAGCGTTACTGAAGCTTTCTTT
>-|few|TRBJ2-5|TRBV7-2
CASSFSRYETQYF
TGTGCCAGCAGCTTTTCCCGGTATGAGACCCAGTACTTC
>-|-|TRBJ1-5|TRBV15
CATSRNPGNSNQPQHF
TGTGCCACCAGCAGGAATCCGGGGAATAGCAATCAGCCCCAGCATTTT
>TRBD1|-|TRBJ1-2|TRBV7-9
CASSPGTGDGGYTF
TGTGCCAGCAGCCCCGGGACAGGAGATGGCGGCTACACCTTC
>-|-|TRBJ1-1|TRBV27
CASSPTSDTEAFF
TGTGCCAGCAGTCCGACCTCCGACACTGAAGCTTTCTTT
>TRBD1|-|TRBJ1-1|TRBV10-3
CATGETGMTEAFF
TGTGCCACAGGGGAGACAGGGATGACTGAAGCTTTCTTT
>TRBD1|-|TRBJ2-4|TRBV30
CAWSAGTGENIQYF
TGTGCCTGGAGTGCGGGGACAGGGGAAAACATTCAGTACTTC
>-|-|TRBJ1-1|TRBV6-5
CASSSLYEGGVEAFF
TGTGCCAGCAGTTCCCTCTATGAAGGGGGGGTTGAAGCTTTCTTT
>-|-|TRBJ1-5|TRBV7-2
CASSIGANQPQHF
TGTGCCAGCAGCATCGGGGCCAATCAGCCCCAGCATTTT
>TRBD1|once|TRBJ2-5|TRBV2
CASSEEGAGTQYF
TGTGCCAGCAGTGAAGAGGGGGCAGGGACCCAGTACTTC